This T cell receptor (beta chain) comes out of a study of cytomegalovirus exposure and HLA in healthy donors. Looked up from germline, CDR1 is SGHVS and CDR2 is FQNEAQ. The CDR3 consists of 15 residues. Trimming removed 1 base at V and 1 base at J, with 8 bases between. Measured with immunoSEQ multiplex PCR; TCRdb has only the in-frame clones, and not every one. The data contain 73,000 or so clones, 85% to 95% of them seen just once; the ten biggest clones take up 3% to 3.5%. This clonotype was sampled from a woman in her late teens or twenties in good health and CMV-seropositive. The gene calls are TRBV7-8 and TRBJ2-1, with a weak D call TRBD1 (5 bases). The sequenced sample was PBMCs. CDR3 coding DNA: TGTGCCAGCAGCTTAGGGTCAGGGTCCTACAATGAGCAGTTCTTC. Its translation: CASSLGSGSYNEQFF.